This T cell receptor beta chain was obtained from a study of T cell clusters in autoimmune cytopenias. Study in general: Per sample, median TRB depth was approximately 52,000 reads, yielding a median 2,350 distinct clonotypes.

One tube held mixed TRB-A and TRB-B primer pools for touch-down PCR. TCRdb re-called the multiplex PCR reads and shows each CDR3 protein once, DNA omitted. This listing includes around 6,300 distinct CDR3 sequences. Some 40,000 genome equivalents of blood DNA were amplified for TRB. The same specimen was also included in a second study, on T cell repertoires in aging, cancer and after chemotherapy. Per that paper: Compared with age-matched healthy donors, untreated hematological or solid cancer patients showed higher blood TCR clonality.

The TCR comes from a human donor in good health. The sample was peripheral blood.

The CDR3 protein is CASSSGQGMETQYF. The chain joins TRBV5-6 to TRBJ2-5; TCRdb indicates TRBD1, and absent DNA this call remains unverified. Germline V gives CDR1 SGHDT, CDR2 YYEEEE. CDR3 length: 14 residues.